These 29 T cell receptor beta chains share one sample of origin, sequenced in a study of cytomegalovirus exposure and HLA in healthy donors. Clones were sequenced by immunoSEQ multiplex PCR, and TCRdb holds only the in-frame ones, with some missing. The profile shows approximately 80,000 clones, approximately 93% of them singletons. Sample: PBMCs. The receptors here all came from a woman between 25 and 40 years old in good health and CMV-seronegative.

The rearrangement uses TRBV15 and TRBJ1-1; 11 nucleotides agree with TRBD1. Losses at the gene ends were 5 bases for V and 4 bases for J; bases not matched to a gene: 3. The CDR3 spans 14 residues. Looked up from germline, CDR1 is LNHNV and CDR2 is YYDKDF (reference sequence). Written as DNA, the CDR3 is TGTGCCACCAGCCCGGGACAGGGGGTCACTGAAGCTTTCTTT. Translating it yields CATSPGQGVTEAFF.

The chain uses TRBV6-1 and TRBJ2-7, with 13 bases aligning to TRBD2. The CDR3 loop spans 16 amino acids. CDR1 and CDR2 (germline): MNHNS, SASEGT. V shed 4 bases, J shed 2 bases, and the junction held 5 bases outside the gene matches. For the CDR3, the DNA is TGTGCCAGCAGTGGTTCAGGGACTAGCGGGACCTACGAGCAGTACTTC. Amino acids: CASSGSGTSGTYEQYF.

V usage is TRBV7-2 and J usage is TRBJ1-2; possibly TRBD1 for D (6 bases). V lost 1 base and J 4 bases, leaving 13 bases between the germline ends. The CDR3 sequence is 15 residues long. Germline values: CDR1 SGHTA, CDR2 FQGNSA. The CDR3 region is CASSLGAGVGYGYTF. The DNA of the CDR3 is TGTGCCAGCAGCTTAGGGGCAGGGGTCGGCTATGGCTACACCTTC.

The gene calls are TRBV6-1 and TRBJ1-1, with 10 positions matching TRBD1. The CDR3 totals 17 residues. Germline CDR1 is MNHNS and CDR2 is SASEGT. V lost 3 bases and J lost 0; bases outside the gene matches: 7. The CDR3: CASSDERQGAMNTEAFF. The CDR3 nucleotides are TGTGCCAGCAGTGATGAGCGACAGGGGGCGATGAACACTGAAGCTTTCTTT.

J is TRBJ1-3 and V is TRBV5-1; D not resolved. CDR1 SGHRS and CDR2 YFSETQ come from the germline V gene. CDR3 length equals 14 residues. V was pared by 4 bases and J by 1 base, with 9 bases between. The chain's CDR3 is CASSRGGSGNTIYF. CDR3 nucleotides: TGCGCCAGCAGCCGAGGTGGGTCTGGAAACACCATATATTTT. Based on the CDR3 plus reference TRBV5-1 and TRBJ1-3, the full variable domain is KAGVTQTPRYLIKTRGQQVTLSCSPISGHRSVSWYQQTPGQGLQFLFEYFSETQRNKGNFPGRFSGRQFSNSRSEMNVSTLELGDSALYLCASSRGGSGNTIYFGEGSWLTVV.

The chain employs TRBV5-1 and TRBJ2-2, with 9 bases aligning to TRBD1. The germline V gene has CDR1 SGHRS and CDR2 YFSETQ. Trimming cost V 0 bases and J 3 bases; bases outside gene matches: 0. CDR3 size: 15 residues. In DNA form, the CDR3 reads TGCGCCAGCAGCTTGGGACAGGGGGACACCGGGGAGCTGTTTTTT. It specifies CASSLGQGDTGELFF.

This chain joins TRBV5-6 and TRBJ2-5, with D perhaps matching TRBD2 (5 bases). Germline CDR1 is SGHDT and CDR2 is YYEEEE. The CDR3 extends over 15 amino acids. The ends were cut back, 4 bases at V and 0 bases at J, with 13 bases in the middle. The CDR3 bases are TGTGCCAGCAGCCCGAGGACTCGAAACCAAGAGACCCAGTACTTC. Its translation: CASSPRTRNQETQYF.

The CDR3 region has the DNA TGTGCCAGCAGTTTTTTGCAGGACTATGGCTACACCTTC. It is translated as CASSFLQDYGYTF. This sequence joins TRBV28 and TRBJ1-2; no reliable D call. Trimming stripped 3 bases from V and 3 bases from J, with 8 bases between. Germline loops: CDR1 MDHEN, CDR2 SYDVKM. This CDR3 region has 13 residues.

V is TRBV2 and J is TRBJ1-5; D may be TRBD1 (5 bases). The ends were cut back, 2 bases at V and 5 bases at J, with 16 bases in the middle. CDR1 and CDR2 (germline): SNHLY, FYNNEI. The CDR3 consists of 16 residues. The CDR3 DNA is TGTGCCAGCAGTGAAAAGGTCCGCTCCAGGGATCAGCCCCAGCATTTT. Translation gives CASSEKVRSRDQPQHF.

V gene TRBV4-2 combines with J gene TRBJ2-1; 8 nucleotides line up with TRBD1. This CDR3 has 16 amino acids. Germline trimming cut 3 bases from V and 6 bases from J; bases unmatched to any gene: 10. Per germline, CDR1 LGHNA and CDR2 YNFKEQ. CDR3 sequence: CASSHDQGAVGNEQFF. DNA of the CDR3: TGTGCCAGCAGCCACGATCAGGGGGCGGTTGGCAATGAGCAGTTCTTC.

The chain combines TRBV15 with TRBJ2-1; 9 nucleotides line up with TRBD1. The CDR3 spans 17 residues. The junction had 8 bases not matched to a gene; V was cut back by 1 base and J by 4 bases. Germline-derived CDR1 and CDR2 are LNHNV and YYDKDF (reference sequence). The CDR3 DNA reads TGTGCCACCAGCAGAGGTTCCGGGACAGGGTTGTACAATGAGCAGTTCTTC. As protein: CATSRGSGTGLYNEQFF.

The chain has TRBV30 and TRBJ1-2; D is possibly TRBD1 (6 bases). Trimming left V 5 bases short and J 4 bases short, with 20 bases between. Germline CDR1 reads GTSNPN; CDR2 reads SVGIG (reference sequence). The CDR3 is made up of 15 amino acids. CDR3 protein: CAWDGKVQGIYGYTF. DNA of the CDR3: TGTGCCTGGGATGGGAAAGTGCAGGGGATCTATGGCTACACCTTC.

This chain links TRBV6-1 with TRBJ2-7, with 11 bases that match TRBD2. With V trimmed by 2 bases and J by 1 base, 13 bases remained unmatched. CDR3 length: 19 amino acids. The germline V gene encodes CDR1 MNHNS and CDR2 SASEGT. The CDR3 DNA follows: TGTGCCAGCAGTGAATTTTACGGGACTAGCGGCCAGATTTCCTACGAGCAGTACTTC. Amino acids: CASSEFYGTSGQISYEQYF.

V and J are TRBV7-3 and TRBJ2-1, with TRBD1 identical over 8 bases. Germline assignment: CDR1 SGHTA and CDR2 FQGTGA. This CDR3 contains 15 residues. J was trimmed by 0 bases and V by 5 bases; bases with no gene match: 3. The DNA of the CDR3 is TGTGCCAGCAGCCGCGACAGGGGCTCCTACAATGAGCAGTTCTTC. Translation: CASSRDRGSYNEQFF.

V and J are TRBV18 and TRBJ2-4; 11 nucleotides match TRBD2. Trimming took 4 bases from V and 9 from J; bases not matched to a gene: 11. CDR1 is KGHSH and CDR2 is LQKENI in the germline V gene. CDR3 length: 16 residues. CDR3 region: CASSQTIAGGRSIQYF. In DNA form, the CDR3 reads TGTGCCAGCTCACAAACTATAGCGGGGGGGCGAAGCATTCAGTACTTC.

The rearrangement uses TRBV5-4 and TRBJ2-7; 8 bases line up with TRBD1. Germline CDR1 is SGHNT and CDR2 is YYREEE (reference sequence). The CDR3 consists of 15 residues. V trimming: 0 bases; J trimming: 2 bases; junction bases outside the gene matches: 4. This CDR3 reads CASSLGQGITYEQYF. As DNA, the CDR3 is TGTGCCAGCAGCTTGGGACAGGGGATTACCTACGAGCAGTACTTC.

This clone has a single count. This sequence joins TRBV5-6 and TRBJ2-7; 12 positions agree with TRBD2. The CDR3 length is 16 residues. V was clipped by 2 bases and J by 4 bases; unmatched bases: 7. Germline CDR1 is SGHDT and CDR2 is YYEEEE. The CDR3 DNA follows: TGTGCCAGCAGCTTAGGCGGACTAGCGGGAAAATACGAGCAGTACTTC. Its translation is CASSLGGLAGKYEQYF.

The chain employs TRBV6-5 and TRBJ2-7; TRBD1 is a possible D gene (5 bases). V was pared by 5 bases and J by 2 bases, with 10 bases between. This CDR3 spans 13 amino acids. Per germline, CDR1 MNHEY and CDR2 SVGAGI. The CDR3 loop is CASSPQGTYEQYF. The CDR3 DNA sequence: TGTGCCAGCAGTCCCCAGGGTACCTACGAGCAGTACTTC.

The chain employs TRBV9 and TRBJ2-3, with 16 bases that match TRBD2. Trimming at V came to 3 bases and at J to 6 bases, leaving 4 bases not matched to a gene. The CDR3 spans 16 residues. Germline V gene sequence: CDR1 SGDLS, CDR2 YYNGEE. The CDR3 region is CASSAGTSGRVDTQYF. The CDR3 DNA follows: TGTGCCAGCAGCGCCGGGACTAGCGGGAGGGTCGATACGCAGTATTTT.

CDR3 in amino acids: CASSLGAGRIYNEQFF. For the CDR3, the DNA is TGTGCCAGCAGCTTAGGAGCGGGACGGATCTACAATGAGCAGTTCTTC. The chain couples TRBV7-9 to TRBJ2-1, with 7 bases that match TRBD2. Trimming at V came to 1 base and at J to 3 bases, leaving 6 bases not matched to a gene. The CDR3 runs 16 residues. Looked up from germline, CDR1 is SEHNR and CDR2 is FQNEAQ (reference sequence).

CDR3 sequence (DNA): TGTGCCAGCAGTTACACGGGACTAGCGGGAGCCGGGGAGCTGTTTTTT. As protein: CASSYTGLAGAGELFF. V is TRBV6-5 and J is TRBJ2-2, with 14 bases matching TRBD2. CDR1 and CDR2 from the germline V gene are MNHEY and SVGAGI. V was pared by 2 bases and J by 6 bases, with 2 bases of the junction left unmatched. The CDR3 totals 16 residues.

CDR3 protein: CATQQGARQPQHF. The CDR3 DNA reads as TGTGCCACGCAACAGGGGGCTCGACAGCCCCAGCATTTT. V and J are TRBV2 and TRBJ1-5; 9 positions match TRBD1. CDR1 and CDR2 from the germline V gene are SNHLY and FYNNEI. The CDR3 extends over 13 amino acids. The V and J ends lost 10 bases and 7 bases, in that order; junction bases with no gene match: 8.

V is TRBV12-5 and J is TRBJ2-3; 7 bases match TRBD2. The germline gives CDR1 LGHNT, CDR2 FRNRAP. V was pared by 3 bases and J by 2 bases, with 5 bases of the junction left unmatched. The CDR3 has 15 amino acids. CDR3 region: CASGFGLAVTDTQYF. As DNA, the CDR3 is TGTGCTAGTGGTTTCGGTCTAGCGGTCACAGATACGCAGTATTTT.

The chain joins TRBV30 to TRBJ1-2, with a tentative D call TRBD1 (5 bases). Germline V gene lookup returns CDR1 GTSNPN and CDR2 SVGIG (reference sequence). The CDR3 is made up of 14 amino acids. Trimming stripped 2 bases from V and 8 bases from J, with 18 bases between. CDR3 nucleotides: TGTGCCTGGAGTCGGGGGGTCAGATCGGCGGGCTACACCTTC. Translating it yields CAWSRGVRSAGYTF.

The rearrangement uses TRBV7-9 and TRBJ2-2; the D gene is possibly TRBD1 (6 bases). The V gene lost 5 bases and the J gene lost 5 bases, with 12 bases spanning the gap. This CDR3 is 14 amino acids long. Germline values: CDR1 SEHNR, CDR2 FQNEAQ (reference sequence). The CDR3 DNA is TGTGCCAGCAGCCCCGTCCAGGGGACCGGGGAGCTGTTTTTT. Its protein is CASSPVQGTGELFF.

This rearrangement joins TRBV6-4 to TRBJ2-1, with 10 bases fitting TRBD2. CDR1 is MRHNA and CDR2 is SNTAGT in the germline V gene. This CDR3 comprises 14 residues. The V segment lost 4 bases and the J segment 5 bases; nucleotides outside the gene matches: 2. The DNA of the CDR3 is TGTGCCAGCAGTGCACTAGCGGGACACAATGAGCAGTTCTTC. Encoded protein: CASSALAGHNEQFF.

V and J are TRBV2 and TRBJ2-7, with no clear D. Per the germline V gene, CDR1 is SNHLY and CDR2 is FYNNEI. The CDR3 covers 12 residues. The germline V and J ends were trimmed by 4 bases and 7 bases, with 11 bases remaining between them. CDR3 coding DNA: TGTGCCAGCAGTGTACTACACCTAGAGCAGTACTTC. This codes for CASSVLHLEQYF.

This clone appeared a single time. The V gene is TRBV28, the J gene TRBJ1-2, with D tentatively TRBD1 (6 bases). This CDR3 contains 16 residues. V lost 5 bases and J lost 8, with 24 bases in between. Germline CDR1 reads MDHEN; CDR2 reads SYDVKM. As DNA, the CDR3 is TGTGCCAGCAGTCCATACGCAGGTGGGGGGGCAGAGGGCTACACCTTC. It codes for CASSPYAGGGAEGYTF.

The V gene is TRBV7-2, the J gene TRBJ1-3; TRBD1 might be the D (6 bases). Trimming shortened V by 5 bases and J by 0 bases, and 23 bases separated the two germline ends. Germline V gene data show CDR1 as SGHTA and CDR2 as FQGNSA. This CDR3 comprises 19 residues. The CDR3 loop reads CASSLRPGGQPLSGNTIYF. The DNA of the CDR3 is TGTGCCAGCAGCCTCCGCCCCGGGGGGCAGCCACTCTCTGGAAACACCATATATTTT.